Sequencing of this T cell receptor (beta chain) was carried out in a study of Graves' ophthalmopathy and Graves' hyperthyroidism. Study-wide points: A classifier, a 13-signature model, separated ophthalmopathy from stable hyperthyroidism with approximately 87% sensitivity and around 83% specificity.

Hyperthyroidism showing no ophthalmopathy within 18 months of follow-up was stable. Aged 18 to 65, hyperthyroidism patients had been newly diagnosed, with under 2 months' duration. The authors amplified TCR beta CDR3 regions, and they did so from RNA transcripts for repertoire sequencing. HTBI-primed first-round RT-PCR preceded second-round multiplex PCR. Via MiXCR, TCRdb re-called the multiplex PCR reads, giving one row per CDR3 protein. The sample yields 620,000 or so distinct CDR3 sequences, about a fifth seen once. Germline V gene lookup returns CDR1 MNHEY and CDR2 SMNVEV (reference sequence). The CDR3 has 14 amino acids. V was cut by 4 bases and J by 1 base, with 10 bases left in between. As for this clonotype: Its antigen is not known.

Sequenced material: peripheral blood. The source is a woman aged 18-29 years with stable Graves' hyperthyroidism. Some clones in this sample may be carry-over from other donors' samples. This chain joins TRBV27 and TRBJ1-1; possibly TRBD1 for D (5 bases). The CDR3 region is CASSYDSRNTEAFF. For the CDR3, the DNA is TGTGCCAGCAGTTACGACAGTCGGAACACTGAAGCTTTCTTT.